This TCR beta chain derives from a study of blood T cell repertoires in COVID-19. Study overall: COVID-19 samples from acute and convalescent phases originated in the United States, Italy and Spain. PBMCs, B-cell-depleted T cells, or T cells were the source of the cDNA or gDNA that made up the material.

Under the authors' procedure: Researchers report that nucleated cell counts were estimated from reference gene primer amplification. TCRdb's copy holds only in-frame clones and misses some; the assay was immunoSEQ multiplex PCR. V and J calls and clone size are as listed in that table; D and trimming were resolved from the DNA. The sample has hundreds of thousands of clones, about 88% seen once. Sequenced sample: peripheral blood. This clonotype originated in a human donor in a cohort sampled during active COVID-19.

CDR3 bases: TGTGCCATCTTACCGGGGGGGCAGTACTTC. Its protein product is CAILPGGQYF. The chain employs TRBV21-1 and TRBJ2-7; the table names TRBD2, a call not compared with the DNA. TRBV21-1 has pseudogene status. The CDR3 extends over 10 amino acids.